The rows below give T cell receptor beta chains drawn from one sample of a study of T cell changes during pregnancy in multiple sclerosis. This table comes from immunoSEQ multiplex PCR, and its TCRdb copy is limited to in-frame clones, with some not included. Of about 97,000 clones detected, 91% appear once; the ten largest clones hold around 3.1%. Sequenced material: peripheral blood, taken in the second trimester of pregnancy. The source of these receptors is a female donor with multiple sclerosis, enrolled in a pregnancy study. Both conserved end residues are part of each CDR3. A D gene is named only where the DNA matches it firmly.

D	V	J	CDR3
.	TRBV28	TRBJ2-7	CACGKYEQYF
.	TRBV10-3	TRBJ1-5	CAISDRNRSGVEPQHF
TRBD1	TRBV6-1	TRBJ2-1	CASSELWTGGYNEQFF
.	TRBV27	TRBJ1-1	CASSLYRSTEAFF
TRBD1	TRBV7-2	TRBJ2-1	CASSLLRTGGYNEQFF
TRBD2	TRBV19	TRBJ2-2	CASSKTSGRGRDTGELFF
.	TRBV29-1	TRBJ1-1	CSVNFPGAAEAFF
TRBD1	TRBV7-2	TRBJ2-6	CASMDRGLVGANVLTF
TRBD1	TRBV10-3	TRBJ2-1	CAISGPGTGDDEQFF
.	TRBV6-6	TRBJ2-5	CASSYITARETQYF
TRBD1	TRBV19	TRBJ2-7	CASSMNRGPYEQYF
.	TRBV11-2	TRBJ1-3	CASSLVFGGSGNTIYF
.	TRBV2	TRBJ2-6	CARRPMGGRSGANVLTF
.	TRBV18	TRBJ2-5	CASSPLQSDIQETQYF
TRBD1	TRBV5-6	TRBJ1-1	CASRSRGLWDTEAFF
.	TRBV7-3	TRBJ2-1	CASSLREGGEQFF
TRBD2	TRBV15	TRBJ2-2	CATSGRVAGPTGELFF
TRBD2	TRBV6-5	TRBJ2-3	CASVGGGTDTQYF
.	TRBV6-5	TRBJ1-1	CASTGYTEAFF
.	TRBV28	TRBJ1-3	CASSYQHFTGGNTIYF
TRBD1	TRBV4-1	TRBJ2-7	CASSQAGTGLYEQYF
.	TRBV7-6	TRBJ2-7	CASSSGEYEQYF
.	TRBV1	TRBJ2-1	CTSSQETGMSSYNEQFF
.	TRBV6-5	TRBJ1-5	CASRGARNQPQHF
.	TRBV9	TRBJ2-1	CASSVGNGGSEQFF
TRBD2	TRBV30	TRBJ2-1	CAWSVGLADLEQFF
.	TRBV7-2	TRBJ1-5	CASSLGGGGGNQPQHF
TRBD1	TRBV7-9	TRBJ2-7	CASSPTTGTVLQNSYEQYF
.	TRBV6-1	TRBJ2-7	CASRDWKGNEQYF
.	TRBV18	TRBJ2-3	CASSPGPADTQYF
TRBD1	TRBV27	TRBJ1-2	CASRTGSGYTF
.	TRBV30	TRBJ2-2	CAWSVPGRVLRGELFF
.	TRBV28	TRBJ2-5	CASSLRLAETQYF
TRBD2	TRBV19	TRBJ2-1	CASSKSGIGVNEQFF
.	TRBV19	TRBJ2-7	CASSITGSYEQYF
TRBD1	TRBV5-1	TRBJ1-6	CASSFRQGDNSPLHF
.	TRBV7-9	TRBJ1-2	CASTPGKGVTNYGYTF
.	TRBV2	TRBJ2-3	CASSGVSLTGPSPDTQYF
TRBD2	TRBV5-4	TRBJ2-7	CASSLPIGTSGAYEQYF